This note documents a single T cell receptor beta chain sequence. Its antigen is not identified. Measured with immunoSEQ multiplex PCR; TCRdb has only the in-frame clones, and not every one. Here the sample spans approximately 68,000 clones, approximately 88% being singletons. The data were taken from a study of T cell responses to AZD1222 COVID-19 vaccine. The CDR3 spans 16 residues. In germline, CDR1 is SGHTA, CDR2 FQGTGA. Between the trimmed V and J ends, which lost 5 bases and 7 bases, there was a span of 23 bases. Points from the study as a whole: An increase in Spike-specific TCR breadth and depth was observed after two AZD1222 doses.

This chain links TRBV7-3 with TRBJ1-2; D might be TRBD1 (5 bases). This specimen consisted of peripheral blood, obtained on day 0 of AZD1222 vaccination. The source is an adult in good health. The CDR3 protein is CASSPIPGSRRGGYTF. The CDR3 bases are TGTGCCAGCAGCCCCATCCCCGGCAGCAGGAGGGGTGGCTACACCTTC.